Below are 17 T cell receptor beta chains sequenced from a single sample in a study of blood T cell repertoires in COVID-19. TCRdb keeps only in-frame clones here, not all; method: immunoSEQ multiplex PCR. The top ten clones hold less than 2.5% of a sample with 200,000 to 250,000 clones, 80% to 85% of them seen once. Sequenced: peripheral blood. The receptors stem from a woman in her sixties with acute or convalescent COVID-19.

The V call is TRBV27, the J call TRBJ2-4; TRBD2 might be the D (5 bases). Germline-derived CDR1 and CDR2 are MNHEY and SMNVEV (reference sequence). V lost 2 bases, J lost 0 bases, and 11 bases lay in between. The CDR3 is made up of 16 amino acids. In DNA, the CDR3 is TGTGCCAGCAGTTTAAGCGGTGCCCTAGCCAAAAACATTCAGTACTTC. This translates into CASSLSGALAKNIQYF.

The chain employs TRBV6-1 and TRBJ1-2, with TRBD1 matching 9 bases. Germline trimming cut 2 bases from V and 6 bases from J; bases unmatched to any gene: 4. The germline V gene has CDR1 MNHNS and CDR2 SASEGT. The CDR3 length is 14 residues. The CDR3 reads CASSEIGTGHGYTF. CDR3 coding DNA: TGTGCCAGCAGTGAAATCGGGACAGGGCATGGCTACACCTTC.

Only one count was recorded for this clone. The chain joins TRBV18 to TRBJ2-3, with D unresolved. Trimming pared 2 bases from V and 4 bases from J, leaving 4 bases between. The CDR3 consists of 12 residues. The germline CDR1 and CDR2 sequences are KGHSH and LQKENI. CDR3 nucleotides: TGTGCCAGCTCACCATCGGCAGATACGCAGTATTTT. Its translation is CASSPSADTQYF.

The chain recombines TRBV5-1 with TRBJ2-7; TRBD1 might be the D (5 bases). CDR1 is SGHRS, CDR2 YFSETQ, per germline. The CDR3 sequence is 13 residues long. Between the trimmed V and J ends, which lost 5 bases and 0 bases, there was a span of 9 bases. This CDR3 reads CASRDISSYEQYF. The CDR3 DNA reads TGCGCCAGCAGGGACATTAGCTCCTACGAGCAGTACTTC.

Only one count was recorded for this clone. Other DNA sequences in this specimen translate into the identical CDR3. CDR3 sequence: CASSQETGHSGNTIYF. The CDR3 DNA sequence: TGTGCCAGCAGCCAAGAAACAGGCCACTCTGGAAACACCATATATTTT. This sequence joins TRBV4-2 and TRBJ1-3; D is possibly TRBD1 (5 bases). Germline assignment: CDR1 LGHNA and CDR2 YNFKEQ. V was cut by 0 bases and J by 0 bases, with 9 bases left in between. The CDR3 runs to 16 residues.

V usage is TRBV30 and J usage is TRBJ2-3; the match to TRBD2 covers 8 bases. The germline V gene has CDR1 GTSNPN and CDR2 SVGIG (reference sequence). V trimming: 0 bases; J trimming: 2 bases; junction bases outside the gene matches: 4. The CDR3 loop spans 15 amino acids. The CDR3, as DNA: TGTGCCTGGAGTGTAGTAGCGGGGTCCACAGATACGCAGTATTTT. As protein: CAWSVVAGSTDTQYF.

The J gene is TRBJ2-3, the V gene TRBV7-2; TRBD2 matches 9 bases. Germline V gene sequence: CDR1 SGHTA, CDR2 FQGNSA. With 3 bases clipped from V and 1 base from J, the junction kept 5 bases outside the gene matches. The CDR3 length is 16 residues. The CDR3 DNA reads as TGTGCCAGCAGCTTGGCGACTAGCGGTGGCACAGATACGCAGTATTTT. Translation: CASSLATSGGTDTQYF.

CDR3 region: CASSQLATSGGDEQFF. Here the CDR3 DNA reads TGTGCCAGCAGCCAGCTTGCGACTAGCGGGGGGGATGAGCAGTTCTTC. This rearrangement joins TRBV14 to TRBJ2-1; 14 bases are a match to TRBD2. This CDR3 has 16 residues. Germline CDR1 SGHDN, CDR2 FVKESK. J was trimmed by 8 bases and V by 3 bases; bases with no gene match: 6.

The chain recombines TRBV28 with TRBJ1-1; no definite D call. Germline V gives CDR1 MDHEN, CDR2 SYDVKM. V lost 5 bases and J 4 bases, leaving 5 bases between the germline ends. The CDR3 spans 11 residues. The CDR3 DNA is TGTGCCAGCAGTCTTCCCACTGAAGCTTTCTTT. Translating gives CASSLPTEAFF. Full variable domain (outside the CDR3, taken from reference TRBV28 and TRBJ1-1): DVKVTQSSRYLVKRTGEKVFLECVQDMDHENMFWYRQDPGLGLRLIYFSYDVKMKEKGDIPEGYSVSREKKERFSLILESASTNQTSMYLCASSLPTEAFFGQGTRLTVV.

The DNA of the CDR3 is TGCAGCGCCGCGTTAAACCCCTACAATGAGCAGTTCTTC. Translating it yields CSAALNPYNEQFF. The chain couples TRBV29-1 to TRBJ2-1; no reliable D call. Trimming took off 7 bases at V and 2 bases at J, with 12 bases between the two ends. CDR3 length: 13 residues. Germline V gene lookup returns CDR1 SQVTM and CDR2 ANQGSEA.

The rearrangement links TRBV6-5 to TRBJ1-5; the D is unclear. The CDR3 consists of 13 residues. V was pared by 5 bases and J by 1 base, with 6 bases between. In germline, CDR1 is MNHEY, CDR2 SVGAGI. CDR3 region: CASSRRSNQPQHF. CDR3 in DNA: TGTGCCAGCAGTCGTAGAAGCAATCAGCCCCAGCATTTT.

V gene TRBV30 combines with J gene TRBJ1-4, with TRBD1 matching 8 bases. This CDR3 has 14 residues. Trimming cost V 4 bases and J 4 bases; bases outside gene matches: 5. Germline CDR1 and CDR2: GTSNPN and SVGIG (reference sequence). The CDR3, as DNA: TGTGCCTGGAAACAGGGGGGGAATAATGAAAAACTGTTTTTT. This codes for CAWKQGGNNEKLFF.

The V gene is TRBV19, the J gene TRBJ2-1, with a tentative D call TRBD2 (5 bases). This CDR3 has 16 residues. The germline V gene encodes CDR1 LNHDA and CDR2 SQIVND (reference sequence). V lost 7 bases and J lost 0, with 16 bases in between. The CDR3 loop reads CASNKNGEHSYNEQFF. The DNA of the CDR3 is TGTGCCAGTAACAAAAACGGGGAGCACTCCTACAATGAGCAGTTCTTC. Full variable domain (remainder filled in from reference TRBV19 and TRBJ2-1): DGGITQSPKYLFRKEGQNVTLSCEQNLNHDAMYWYRQDPGQGLRLIYYSQIVNDFQKGDIAEGYSVSREKKESFPLTVTSAQKNPTAFYLCASNKNGEHSYNEQFFGPGTRLTVL.

V gene TRBV19 combines with J gene TRBJ1-4, with 7 bases identical to TRBD1. V lost 1 base, J lost 7 bases, and 9 bases stayed unmatched. CDR3 size: 16 residues. CDR1 and CDR2 (germline): LNHDA, SQIVND (reference sequence). CDR3 nucleotides: TGTGCCAGTAGTATAGGACGACAGGGTGTCGGTGAAAAACTGTTTTTT. Protein sequence: CASSIGRQGVGEKLFF. The full variable domain, its missing parts supplied by reference TRBV19 and TRBJ1-4, is DGGITQSPKYLFRKEGQNVTLSCEQNLNHDAMYWYRQDPGQGLRLIYYSQIVNDFQKGDIAEGYSVSREKKESFPLTVTSAQKNPTAFYLCASSIGRQGVGEKLFFGSGTQLSVL.

The genes are TRBV7-9 and TRBJ1-2, with TRBD1 matching 9 bases. Germline V lookup: CDR1 SEHNR, CDR2 FQNEAQ (reference sequence). CDR3 length: 13 amino acids. With 5 bases clipped from V and 4 bases from J, the junction kept 2 bases outside the gene matches. The CDR3 DNA sequence: TGTGCCAGCAGCCCGGGACAGGGCTATGGCTACACCTTC. Protein product: CASSPGQGYGYTF.

The V gene is TRBV18, the J gene TRBJ1-4, with 7 bases fitting TRBD1. The trim removed 0 bases at V and 0 bases at J, leaving 4 bases unmatched. This CDR3 has 17 amino acids. Germline V gene lookup returns CDR1 KGHSH and CDR2 LQKENI. In nucleotides, the CDR3 is TGTGCCAGCTCACCACCAGGGGGCACAGCAACTAATGAAAAACTGTTTTTT. Its protein product is CASSPPGGTATNEKLFF.

The rearrangement joins TRBV4-2 to TRBJ2-7, with 8 bases matching TRBD2. After removal of 3 bases from V and 0 bases from J, the junction contained 4 bases not matched to a gene. Germline assignment: CDR1 LGHNA and CDR2 YNFKEQ. This CDR3 contains 15 residues. CDR3 in amino acids: CASSQKSGGSYEQYF. The CDR3 DNA sequence: TGTGCCAGCAGCCAGAAAAGCGGGGGCTCCTACGAGCAGTACTTC.